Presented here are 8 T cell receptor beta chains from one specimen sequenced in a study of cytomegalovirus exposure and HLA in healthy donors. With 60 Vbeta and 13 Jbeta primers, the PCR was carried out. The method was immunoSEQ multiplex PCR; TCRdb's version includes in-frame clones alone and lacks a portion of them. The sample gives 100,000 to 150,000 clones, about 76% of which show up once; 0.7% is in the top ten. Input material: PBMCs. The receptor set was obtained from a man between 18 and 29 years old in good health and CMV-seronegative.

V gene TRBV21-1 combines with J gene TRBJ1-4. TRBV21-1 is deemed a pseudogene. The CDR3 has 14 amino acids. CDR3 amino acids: CASSTFATNEKLFF. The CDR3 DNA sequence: TGTGCCAGCAGCACCTTCGCAACTAATGAAAAACTGTTTTTT.

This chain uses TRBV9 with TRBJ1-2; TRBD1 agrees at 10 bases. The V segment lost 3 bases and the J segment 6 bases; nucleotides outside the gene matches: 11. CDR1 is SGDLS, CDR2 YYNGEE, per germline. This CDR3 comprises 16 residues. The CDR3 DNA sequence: TGTGCCAGCAGCGCCGGACAGGGGGTAACCTTCCATGGCTACACCTTC. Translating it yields CASSAGQGVTFHGYTF.

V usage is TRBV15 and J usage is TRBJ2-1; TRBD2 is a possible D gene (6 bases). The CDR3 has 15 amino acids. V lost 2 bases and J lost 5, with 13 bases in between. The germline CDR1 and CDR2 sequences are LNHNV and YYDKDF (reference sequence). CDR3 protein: CATSRFGTGDNEQFF. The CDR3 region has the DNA TGTGCCACCAGCAGATTCGGGACGGGGGACAATGAGCAGTTCTTC. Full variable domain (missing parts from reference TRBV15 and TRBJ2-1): DAMVIQNPRYQVTQFGKPVTLSCSQTLNHNVMYWYQQKSSQAPKLLFHYYDKDFNNEADTPDNFQSRRPNTSFCFLDIRSPGLGDTAMYLCATSRFGTGDNEQFFGPGTRLTVL.

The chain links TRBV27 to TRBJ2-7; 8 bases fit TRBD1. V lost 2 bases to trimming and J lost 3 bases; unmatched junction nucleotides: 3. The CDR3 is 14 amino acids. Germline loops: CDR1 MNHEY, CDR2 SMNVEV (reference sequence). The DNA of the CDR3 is TGTGCCAGCAGTTTAAGGACAGGGCACTACGAGCAGTACTTC. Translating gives CASSLRTGHYEQYF.

The CDR3 DNA follows: TGTGCCAGCAGTTACGGGCCCAGGGGGTCGGATACGCAGTATTTT. Translating it yields CASSYGPRGSDTQYF. The gene calls are TRBV5-6 and TRBJ2-3; 7 bases are a match to TRBD1. This CDR3 spans 15 amino acids. The germline CDR1 and CDR2 sequences are SGHDT and YYEEEE. V lost 5 bases and J lost 6; bases outside the gene matches: 12.

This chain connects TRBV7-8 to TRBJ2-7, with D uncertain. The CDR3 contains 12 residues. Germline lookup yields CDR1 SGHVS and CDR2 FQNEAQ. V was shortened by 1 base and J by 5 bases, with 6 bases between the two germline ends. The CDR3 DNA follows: TGTGCCAGCAGCTTAGTCTTAAACGAGCAGTACTTC. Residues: CASSLVLNEQYF. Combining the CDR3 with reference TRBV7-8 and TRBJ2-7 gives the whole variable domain GAGVSQSPRYKVAKRGQDVALRCDPISGHVSLFWYQQALGQGPEFLTYFQNEAQLDKSGLPSDRFFAERPEGSVSTLKIQRTQQEDSAVYLCASSLVLNEQYFGPGTRLTVT.

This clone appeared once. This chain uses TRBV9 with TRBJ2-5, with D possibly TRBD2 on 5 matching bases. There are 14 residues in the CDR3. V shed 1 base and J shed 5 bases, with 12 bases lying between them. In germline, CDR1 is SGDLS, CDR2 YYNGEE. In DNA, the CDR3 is TGTGCCAGCAGCGTAAGCGGCAGAGGCGAGACCCAGTACTTC. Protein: CASSVSGRGETQYF.

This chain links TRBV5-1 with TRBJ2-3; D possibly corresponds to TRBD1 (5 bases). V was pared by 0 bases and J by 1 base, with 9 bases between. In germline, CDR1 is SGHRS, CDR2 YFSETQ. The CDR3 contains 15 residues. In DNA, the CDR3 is TGCGCCAGCAGCTTGGGTCAGGGCGGCACAGATACGCAGTATTTT. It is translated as CASSLGQGGTDTQYF.